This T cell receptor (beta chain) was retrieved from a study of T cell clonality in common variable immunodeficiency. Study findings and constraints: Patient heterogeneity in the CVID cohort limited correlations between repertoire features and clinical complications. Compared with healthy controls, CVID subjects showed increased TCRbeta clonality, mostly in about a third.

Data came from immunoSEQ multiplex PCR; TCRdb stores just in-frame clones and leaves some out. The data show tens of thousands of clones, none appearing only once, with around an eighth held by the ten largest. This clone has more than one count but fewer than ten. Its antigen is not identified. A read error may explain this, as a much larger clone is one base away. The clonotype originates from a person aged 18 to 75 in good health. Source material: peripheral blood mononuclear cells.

CDR3 in amino acids: CASSRLGQGDWSGANVLFF. The sequenced part of the CDR3 DNA is TGTGCCAGTAGTAGACTCGGACAGGGAGACTGGTCTGGGGCCAACGTA. The V and J genes are TRBV19 and TRBJ1-4, with 8 bases matching TRBD1. The CDR3 goes on 3 residues after the read ends, and that part is filled in from the germline J gene. Germline CDR1 is LNHDA and CDR2 is SQIVND (reference sequence). The CDR3 is made up of 19 amino acids.